The 9 T cell receptor beta chains listed next were all sequenced from one sample in a study of HIV-infected children after antiretroviral therapy interruption. Unique molecular identifiers were included in an RNA-based 3' RACE TCR library. TCRdb re-called the 3' RACE reads with MiXCR, one entry per CDR3 protein. The sample yields about 86,000 distinct CDR3 sequences, 6.9% seen once. Treatment given: PENTA 11 planned treatment interruption arm or continuous ART arm. This specimen consisted of CD45RA+ CD4+ T cells from PBMCs, pooled from several time points, obtained from a donor given antiretroviral therapy, either interrupted or continuous. Stated subset: naive CD4+ CD45RA+ CD45RO- T cells. The source of these receptors is a pool of human donors with HIV.

This clonotype was seen at least ten times. The rearrangement joins TRBV19 to TRBJ2-3, with D possibly matching TRBD2 (6 bases). CDR3 length: 15 residues. Germline V lookup: CDR1 LNHDA, CDR2 SQIVND (reference sequence). Between the trimmed V and J ends, which lost 7 bases and 0 bases, there was a span of 14 bases. CDR3 region: CASKPYGGSTDTQYF. As DNA, the CDR3 is TGTGCCAGTAAACCCTACGGGGGAAGCACAGATACGCAGTATTTT.

The rearrangement joins TRBV19 to TRBJ2-4; a weak D match, TRBD2 (5 bases). V lost 3 bases and J 6 bases, leaving 9 bases between the germline ends. The CDR3 covers 13 residues. CDR1 is LNHDA, CDR2 SQIVND, per germline (reference sequence). For the CDR3, the DNA is TGTGCCAGTAGTATTCGAGGGAGAAACATTCAGTACTTC. Its protein product is CASSIRGRNIQYF.

The V gene is TRBV10-3, the J gene TRBJ2-7, with a possible D match to TRBD2 (5 bases). The CDR3 extends over 12 amino acids. Trimming removed 0 bases from V and 5 bases from J, with 5 bases in between. Per germline, CDR1 ENHRY and CDR2 SYGVKD. The CDR3 nucleotides are TGTGCCATCAGTGAGTCCGGGGACGAGCAGTACTTC. Its translation: CAISESGDEQYF.

This clonotype was counted many times. V and J are TRBV5-5 and TRBJ2-7; 8 bases line up with TRBD1. The germline gives CDR1 SGHKS, CDR2 YYEKEE (reference sequence). The CDR3 sequence is 14 residues long. With 4 bases clipped from V and 6 bases from J, the junction kept 9 bases outside the gene matches. The CDR3: CASSPSTGVGEQYF. CDR3 nucleotide sequence: TGTGCCAGCAGCCCCTCGACAGGGGTCGGCGAGCAGTACTTC.

The sample holds many counts of this clonotype. The V gene is TRBV7-9, the J gene TRBJ2-7, with D tentatively TRBD1 (7 bases). From germline, CDR1 is SEHNR and CDR2 FQNEAQ (reference sequence). This CDR3 is 15 amino acids long. V was shortened by 5 bases and J by 6 bases, with 20 bases between the two germline ends. CDR3 protein: CASSPDQGGSGEQYF. In DNA, the CDR3 is TGTGCCAGCAGCCCTGATCAGGGGGGTTCGGGCGAGCAGTACTTC.

Ten or more counts support this clonotype. The chain uses TRBV21-1 and TRBJ2-1; the table names TRBD1, a call not compared with the DNA. TRBV21-1 is a pseudogene segment. The CDR3 is made up of 16 amino acids. The CDR3, as DNA: TGTGCCAGCAGCAAAGAAACAGGGGAAAGGCCCAATGAGCAGTTCTTC. Amino acid sequence: CASSKETGERPNEQFF.

This clonotype was detected many times. The chain is built from TRBV12-3 or TRBV12-4 and TRBJ1-4; 8 nucleotides agree with TRBD1. There are 14 residues in the CDR3. The V and J ends lost 6 bases and 7 bases, in that order; junction bases with no gene match: 7. CDR3 amino acids: CASSPGGFVEKLFF. The CDR3 coding sequence is TGTGCCAGCAGCCCAGGGGGCTTCGTTGAAAAACTGTTTTTT.

This clonotype has at least ten counts. The chain links TRBV23-1 to TRBJ2-2; no firm D call. TRBV23-1 is known as an ORF, though its function is uncertain. V lost 0 bases, J lost 4 bases, and 6 bases lay in between. The CDR3 loop spans 14 amino acids. DNA of the CDR3: TGCGCCAGCAGTCAATCGAACAGCACCGGGGAGCTGTTTTTT. Protein: CASSQSNSTGELFF.

The table lists this clonotype with many counts. The chain combines TRBV3-1 with TRBJ1-1, with 8 bases identical to TRBD1. The CDR3 is 14 residues long. The germline V gene has CDR1 LGHDT and CDR2 YNNKEL (reference sequence). V lost 4 bases and J lost 0; bases outside the gene matches: 1. CDR3: CASSPDRVNTEAFF. Here the CDR3 DNA reads TGTGCCAGCAGCCCGGACAGGGTGAACACTGAAGCTTTCTTT.